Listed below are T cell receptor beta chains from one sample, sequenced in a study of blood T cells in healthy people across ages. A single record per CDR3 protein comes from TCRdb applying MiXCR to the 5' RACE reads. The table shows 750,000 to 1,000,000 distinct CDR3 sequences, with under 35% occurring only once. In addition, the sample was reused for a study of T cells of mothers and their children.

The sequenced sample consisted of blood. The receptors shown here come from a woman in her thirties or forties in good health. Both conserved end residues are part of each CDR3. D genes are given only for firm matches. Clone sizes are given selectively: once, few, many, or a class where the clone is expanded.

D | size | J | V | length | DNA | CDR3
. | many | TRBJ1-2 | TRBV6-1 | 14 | TGTGCCAGCAGAGGAAAGGGATCTAACTATGGCTACACCTTC | CASRGKGSNYGYTF
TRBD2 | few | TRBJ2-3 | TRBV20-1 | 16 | TGCAGTGCTAGAGATCCTCTAGCGGGGAGCACAGATACGCAGTATTTT | CSARDPLAGSTDTQYF
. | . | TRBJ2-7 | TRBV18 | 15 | TGTGCCAGCTCACCACGGGTGGACGGGGGCTACGAGCAGTACTTC | CASSPRVDGGYEQYF
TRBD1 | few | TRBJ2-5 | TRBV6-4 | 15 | TGTGCCAGCAGTGAGGCGGACAGGGGGCGAGAGACCCAGTACTTC | CASSEADRGRETQYF
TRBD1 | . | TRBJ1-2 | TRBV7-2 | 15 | TGTGCCAGCAGCCTCCGACAGGGGGCGATGTATGGCTACACCTTC | CASSLRQGAMYGYTF
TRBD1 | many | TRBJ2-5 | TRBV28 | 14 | TGTGCCAGCAGTTTATCGGGACAGAGGGAGACCCAGTACTTC | CASSLSGQRETQYF
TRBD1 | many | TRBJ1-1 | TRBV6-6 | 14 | TGTGCCAGCAGCTATACAGGGGAGAACACTGAAGCTTTCTTT | CASSYTGENTEAFF
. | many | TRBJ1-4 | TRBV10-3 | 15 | TGTGCCATCAGTGATGCGGGGTCTACTAATGAAAAACTGTTTTTT | CAISDAGSTNEKLFF
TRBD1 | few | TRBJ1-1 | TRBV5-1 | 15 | TGCGCCAGCAGGGCCGGGACAGCCTCGAACACTGAAGCTTTCTTT | CASRAGTASNTEAFF
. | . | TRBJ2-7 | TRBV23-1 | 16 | TGCGCCAGCAGTCAATCTTTGGGGCTCTGGTCCTACGAGCAGTACTTC | CASSQSLGLWSYEQYF
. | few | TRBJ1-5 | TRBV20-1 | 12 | TGCAGTGCTAGTATGGGGAATCAGCCCCAGCATTTT | CSASMGNQPQHF
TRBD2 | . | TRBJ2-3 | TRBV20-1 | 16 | TGCAGTGCTAACCCGGCGGGGGGGCCTTCCACAGATACGCAGTATTTT | CSANPAGGPSTDTQYF
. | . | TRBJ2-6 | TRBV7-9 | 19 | TGTGCCAGCAGCTTAAGGTGGGGCTCATCCCTCTCTGGGGCCAACGTCCTGACTTTC | CASSLRWGSSLSGANVLTF
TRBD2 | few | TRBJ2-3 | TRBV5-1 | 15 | TGCGCCAGCGGCCCCCTAGCGGGGGGGCTGGATACGCAGTATTTT | CASGPLAGGLDTQYF
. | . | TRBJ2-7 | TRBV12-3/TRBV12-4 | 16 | TGTGCCAGCAGTTGCTGGGGGTCCCAACATTGTTACGAGCAGTACTTC | CASSCWGSQHCYEQYF
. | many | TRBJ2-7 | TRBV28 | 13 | TGTGCCAGCAGTTTACCGGGACCCTACGAGCAGTACTTC | CASSLPGPYEQYF
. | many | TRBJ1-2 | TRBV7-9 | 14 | TGTGCCAGCAGCTCGGGACGGTCCTCTGGTGGCTACACCTTC | CASSSGRSSGGYTF
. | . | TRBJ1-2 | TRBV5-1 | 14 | TGCGCCAGCAGCTTGTATGTCCAGGGAAGTGGCTACACCTTC | CASSLYVQGSGYTF
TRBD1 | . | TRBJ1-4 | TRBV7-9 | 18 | TGTGCCAGCAGCTTACCAACTCCCCGGACAGGGGACCCTGAAAAACTGTTTTTT | CASSLPTPRTGDPEKLFF
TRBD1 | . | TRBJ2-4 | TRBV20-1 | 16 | TGCAGTGCTAAAGCGCGGGGACAGGGGGCCAAAAACATTCAGTACTTC | CSAKARGQGAKNIQYF
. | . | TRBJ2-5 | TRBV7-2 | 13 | TGTGCCAGCAGCTTAATAGAGGAAGAGACCCAGTACTTC | CASSLIEEETQYF
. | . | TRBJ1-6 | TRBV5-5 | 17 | TGTGCCAGCAGCTTGGCAGGGATGAGCTCCTATAATTCACCCCTCCACTTT | CASSLAGMSSYNSPLHF
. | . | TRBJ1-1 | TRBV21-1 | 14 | TGTGCCAGCAGCGGACGGGACAGGAACGCTGAAGCTTTCTTT | CASSGRDRNAEAFF
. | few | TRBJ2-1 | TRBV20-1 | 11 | TGCAGTGCTAGGGTGGTCTATGAGCAGTTCTTC | CSARVVYEQFF
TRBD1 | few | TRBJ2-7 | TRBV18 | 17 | TGTGCCAGCTCACCACGGGACAGGGGGGGAGGTTACTCCGAGCAGTACTTC | CASSPRDRGGGYSEQYF
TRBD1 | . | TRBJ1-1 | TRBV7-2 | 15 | TGTGCCAGCAGCCCCAGGACAGGGGGAGGGACTGAAGCTTTCTTT | CASSPRTGGGTEAFF
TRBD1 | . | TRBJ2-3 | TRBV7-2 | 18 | TGTGCCAGCCCGGTCGGACAGGGGGCCCGAATTAGCATAGATACGCAGTATTTT | CASPVGQGARISIDTQYF
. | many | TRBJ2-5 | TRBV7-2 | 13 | TGTGCCAGCAGCTTAGCCCCCCGAGAGACCCAGTACTTC | CASSLAPRETQYF
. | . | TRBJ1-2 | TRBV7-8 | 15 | TGTGCCGGCAGCTTAGAGGTCAGCACTAACTATGGCTACACCTTC | CAGSLEVSTNYGYTF
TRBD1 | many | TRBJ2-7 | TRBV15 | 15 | TGTGCCACCAGCAGAACCGACAGGGCCGCCTACGAGCAGTACTTC | CATSRTDRAAYEQYF
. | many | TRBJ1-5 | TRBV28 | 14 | TGTGCCAGCAGTGCTGTAAGTAGCAATCAGCCCCAGCATTTT | CASSAVSSNQPQHF
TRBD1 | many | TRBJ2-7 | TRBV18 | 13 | TGTGCCAGCTCACTTCAACAGGGGAACGAGCAGTACTTC | CASSLQQGNEQYF
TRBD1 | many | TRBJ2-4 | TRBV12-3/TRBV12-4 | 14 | TGTGCCAGCAGTTTGGGGACAGGGGGTATCATTCAGTACTTC | CASSLGTGGIIQYF
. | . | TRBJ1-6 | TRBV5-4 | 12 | TGTGCCACCACAGGGCCCGGATCACCCCTCCACTTT | CATTGPGSPLHF
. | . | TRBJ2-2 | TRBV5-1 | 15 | TGCGCCAGCCACCCGACCGGGTCCGCCGGAGGGGAGCTGTTTTTT | CASHPTGSAGGELFF
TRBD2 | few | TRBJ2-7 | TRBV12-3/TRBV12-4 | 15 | TGTGCCAGCAGTTTTACGCGGGGGGGCTGGTACGAGCAGTACTTC | CASSFTRGGWYEQYF
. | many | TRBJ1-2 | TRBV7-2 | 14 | TGTGCCAGCAGCGCCCAAACAGTGTCCTATGGCTACACCTTC | CASSAQTVSYGYTF
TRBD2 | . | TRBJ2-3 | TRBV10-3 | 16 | TGTGCCATCAAACTGGGACTAGCGGGGGGACATGATACGCAGTATTTT | CAIKLGLAGGHDTQYF
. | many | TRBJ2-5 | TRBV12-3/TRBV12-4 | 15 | TGTGCCAGCAGTTTCTACAAGACATTCCAAGAGACCCAGTACTTC | CASSFYKTFQETQYF
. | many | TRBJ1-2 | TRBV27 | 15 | TGTGCCAGCAGTTACTCACCCGGGACGGGCTATGGCTACACCTTC | CASSYSPGTGYGYTF
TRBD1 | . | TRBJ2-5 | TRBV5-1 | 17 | TGCGCCAGCAGCTTCCAGGCCTCTTTGGGACAGCAAGAGACCCAGTACTTC | CASSFQASLGQQETQYF
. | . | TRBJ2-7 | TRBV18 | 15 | TGTGCCAGCTCAGAGTACGGACAGTCCATCTACGAGCAGTACTTC | CASSEYGQSIYEQYF
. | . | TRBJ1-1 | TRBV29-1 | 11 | TGCAGCGTTGTCCGGGACACAGGAGCTTTCTTT | CSVVRDTGAFF
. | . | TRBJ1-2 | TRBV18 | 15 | TGTGCCAGCTCACCACGGGACATCTCGAACTATGGCTACACCTTC | CASSPRDISNYGYTF
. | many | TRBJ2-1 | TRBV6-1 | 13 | TGTGCCAGCCTTATTAACTCCTACAATGAGCAGTTCTTC | CASLINSYNEQFF
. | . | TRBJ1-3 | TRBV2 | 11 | TGTGCCAGCAGGCTCTCTCACACCATATATTTT | CASRLSHTIYF
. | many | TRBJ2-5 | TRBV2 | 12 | TGTGCCAGCAGGGGGGAGAAAGAGACCCAGTACTTC | CASRGEKETQYF
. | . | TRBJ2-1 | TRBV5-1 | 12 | TGCGCCAGCAGCCCATACAGGAGTGAGCAGTTCTTC | CASSPYRSEQFF
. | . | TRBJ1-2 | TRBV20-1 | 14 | TGCAGTGCTACTCCCTTGGAGGGTAGCTATGGCTACACCTTC | CSATPLEGSYGYTF